This T cell receptor beta chain stems from a study of T cells in Graves' hyperthyroidism and ophthalmopathy. Across the study: The initial diagnosis was the point when peripheral blood was collected, ahead of any treatment. Study observations and caveats: Blood also contained most expanded thyroid clonotypes above 0.001. Separation of ophthalmopathy from stable hyperthyroidism was achieved by a 13 V-J model.

What was amplified from RNA transcripts were TCR beta CDR3 regions. HTBI primers drove first-round RT-PCR of the TCR CDR3. MiXCR was run by TCRdb on the multiplex PCR reads, yielding one entry per CDR3 protein. Of about half a million distinct CDR3 sequences listed, around a quarter are singletons. This clonotype was recorded at least ten times. Its specificity is not known. A NOSPECS grade of at least 4, a Clinical Activity Score of at least 3 and duration under 3 months were recorded in ophthalmopathy patients. CDR1 and CDR2 from the germline V gene are MDHEN and SYDVKM. V trimming: 7 bases; J trimming: 5 bases; junction bases outside the gene matches: 8. The CDR3 is 13 amino acids.

The receptor was derived from a woman in her 30s with Graves' ophthalmopathy. The sequenced sample was blood. The V gene is TRBV28, the J gene TRBJ2-7; 7 bases line up with TRBD2. The CDR3 coding sequence is TGTGCCAGCATTAAAGCAGGGAGGGACGAGCAGTACTTC. This encodes CASIKAGRDEQYF. The full variable domain, in which reference TRBV28 and TRBJ2-7 provide the parts outside the CDR3, is DVKVTQSSRYLVKRTGEKVFLECVQDMDHENMFWYRQDPGLGLRLIYFSYDVKMKEKGDIPEGYSVSREKKERFSLILESASTNQTSMYLCASIKAGRDEQYFGPGTRLTVT.